The next 11 T cell receptor beta chains were all read from a single sample in a study of T cell responses to AZD1222 COVID-19 vaccine. The data were produced by immunoSEQ multiplex PCR, yet TCRdb's version contains in-frame clones alone and is incomplete. The data show 120,000 or so clones, around 90% seen once. Here the sequenced sample was peripheral blood, taken on day 0 of AZD1222 vaccination. Source of these receptors: an adult in good health.

The chain carries TRBV5-6 and TRBJ2-5, with D possibly being TRBD1 or TRBD2 (5 bases each). CDR1 is SGHDT, CDR2 YYEEEE, per germline. Trimming removed 2 bases at V and 6 bases at J, with 8 bases between. The CDR3 spans 12 residues. In nucleotides, the CDR3 is TGTGCCAGCAGCTTTCAGGGACAGACCCAGTACTTC. It specifies CASSFQGQTQYF.

The gene calls are TRBV24-1 and TRBJ1-2; 8 positions match TRBD1. CDR1 and CDR2 (germline): KGHDR, SFDVKD. This CDR3 comprises 15 residues. The ends lost 3 bases at V and 4 bases at J; junction bases unmatched: 6. Here the CDR3 DNA reads TGTGCCACCAGTGATCCGACAGGGGCGATCTATGGCTACACCTTC. Residues: CATSDPTGAIYGYTF.

V is TRBV7-2 and J is TRBJ1-1, with TRBD1 matching over 12 bases. J gave up 6 bases and V 3 bases, and 11 bases lay outside the gene matches. The CDR3 consists of 17 residues. Germline CDR1 and CDR2: SGHTA and FQGNSA. The CDR3 is CASSFTGTGGLFAEAFF. Here the CDR3 DNA reads TGTGCCAGCAGCTTTACCGGGACAGGGGGCTTATTCGCTGAAGCTTTCTTT.

The CDR3, as DNA: TGTGCCAGCAGGACGTCCCCTGGGACTGTGAACACCGGGGAGCTGTTTTTT. It codes for CASRTSPGTVNTGELFF. The J gene is TRBJ2-2, the V gene TRBV2, with a possible D match to TRBD2 (6 bases). V gave up 6 bases and J gave up 1 base, with 18 bases separating them. Germline CDR1 is SNHLY and CDR2 is FYNNEI. The CDR3 is 17 residues long.

Regarding this clone: Other nucleotide sequences in the sample specify the same CDR3. CDR3 region: CASSADTNTEAFF. CDR3 DNA: TGTGCCAGCAGTGCTGACACGAACACTGAAGCTTTCTTT. The rearrangement joins TRBV7-6 to TRBJ1-1; D unresolved. CDR3 size: 13 residues. The germline V gene encodes CDR1 SGHVS and CDR2 FNYEAQ. Deletions cut 6 bases from V and 1 base from J, with 9 bases between.

The chain links TRBV14 to TRBJ1-6; perhaps TRBD1 as D (5 bases). V was clipped by 1 base and J by 4 bases, with 8 bases between them. CDR1 is SGHDN, CDR2 FVKESK, per germline. The CDR3 spans 15 residues. CDR3 coding DNA: TGTGCCAGCAGCCAAGGACAGACTTATAATTCACCCCTCCACTTT. This gives the protein CASSQGQTYNSPLHF.

The J gene is TRBJ1-1, the V gene TRBV5-5; D perhaps matches TRBD1 (6 bases). Germline values: CDR1 SGHKS, CDR2 YYEKEE (reference sequence). V was pared by 4 bases and J by 0 bases, with 10 bases between. The CDR3 is 14 residues long. The DNA of the CDR3 is TGTGCCAGCAGCCGACAGGAGCTGAACACTGAAGCTTTCTTT. This sequence encodes CASSRQELNTEAFF.

The chain uses TRBV2 and TRBJ1-2; tentative D call: TRBD1 (6 bases). The CDR3 spans 12 residues. V lost 10 bases and J lost 6, with 15 bases in between. CDR1 is SNHLY, CDR2 FYNNEI, per germline. The CDR3 loop reads CATWGGQDGYTF. As DNA, the CDR3 is TGTGCCACCTGGGGGGGGCAGGATGGCTACACCTTC.

The J gene is TRBJ1-2, the V gene TRBV14, with D maybe TRBD1 (6 bases). V lost 1 base to trimming and J lost 8 bases, with 17 bases between them. CDR1 is SGHDN and CDR2 is FVKESK in the germline V gene. The CDR3 loop spans 15 amino acids. The CDR3: CASSQVFGGDSGYTF. As DNA, the CDR3 is TGTGCCAGCAGCCAAGTGTTTGGGGGCGACTCCGGCTACACCTTC. Combining the CDR3 with reference TRBV14 and TRBJ1-2 gives the whole variable domain EAGVTQFPSHSVIEKGQTVTLRCDPISGHDNLYWYRRVMGKEIKFLLHFVKESKQDESGMPNNRFLAERTGGTYSTLKVQPAELEDSGVYFCASSQVFGGDSGYTFGSGTRLTVV.

This chain joins TRBV5-1 and TRBJ2-2, with 7 positions matching TRBD2. The CDR3 has 15 residues. Germline V lookup: CDR1 SGHRS, CDR2 YFSETQ. The trim removed 3 bases at V and 5 bases at J, leaving 7 bases unmatched. For the CDR3, the DNA is TGCGCCAGCAGCTGGGGAGCGGGATTAACCGGGGAGCTGTTTTTT. It specifies CASSWGAGLTGELFF.

The chain combines TRBV2 with TRBJ1-4; 7 bases align to TRBD1. There are 15 residues in the CDR3. V shed 5 bases, J shed 3 bases, and the junction held 6 bases outside the gene matches. Germline V gene lookup returns CDR1 SNHLY and CDR2 FYNNEI. CDR3 sequence (DNA): TGTGCCAGCAGTAAACAGGGGTTTCCTAATGAAAAACTGTTTTTT. Its translation is CASSKQGFPNEKLFF. Based on the CDR3 plus reference TRBV2 and TRBJ1-4, the full variable domain is EPEVTQTPSHQVTQMGQEVILRCVPISNHLYFYWYRQILGQKVEFLVSFYNNEISEKSEIFDDQFSVERPDGSNFTLKIRSTKLEDSAMYFCASSKQGFPNEKLFFGSGTQLSVL.